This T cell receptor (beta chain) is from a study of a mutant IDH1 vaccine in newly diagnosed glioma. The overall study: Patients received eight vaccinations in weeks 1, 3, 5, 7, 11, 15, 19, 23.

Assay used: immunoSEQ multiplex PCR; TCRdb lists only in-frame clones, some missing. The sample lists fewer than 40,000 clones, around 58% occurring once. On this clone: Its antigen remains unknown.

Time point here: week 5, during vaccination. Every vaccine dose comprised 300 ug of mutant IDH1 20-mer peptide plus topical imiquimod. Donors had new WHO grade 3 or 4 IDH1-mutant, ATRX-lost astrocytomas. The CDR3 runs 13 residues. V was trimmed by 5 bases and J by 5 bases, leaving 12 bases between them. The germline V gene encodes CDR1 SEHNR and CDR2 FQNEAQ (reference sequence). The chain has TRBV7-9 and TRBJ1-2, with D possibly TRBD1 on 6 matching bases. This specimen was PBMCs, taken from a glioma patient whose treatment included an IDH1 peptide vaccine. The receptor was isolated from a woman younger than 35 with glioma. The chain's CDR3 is CASSPQGPYGYTF. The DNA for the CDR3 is TGTGCCAGCAGCCCACAGGGTCCTTATGGCTACACCTTC.